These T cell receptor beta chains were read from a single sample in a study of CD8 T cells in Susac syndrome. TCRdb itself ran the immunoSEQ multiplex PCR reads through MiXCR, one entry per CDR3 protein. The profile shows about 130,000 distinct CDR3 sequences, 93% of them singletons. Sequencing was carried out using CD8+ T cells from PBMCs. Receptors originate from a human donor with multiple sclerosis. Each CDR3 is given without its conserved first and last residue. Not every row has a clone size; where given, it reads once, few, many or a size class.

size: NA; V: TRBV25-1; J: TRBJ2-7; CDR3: ASRRGQGGEQY
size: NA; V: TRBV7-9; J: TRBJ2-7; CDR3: ASSSRDGSYEQY
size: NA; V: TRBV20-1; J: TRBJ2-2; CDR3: SARGEVGELF
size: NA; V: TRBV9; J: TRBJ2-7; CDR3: ASSAPPYSEQY
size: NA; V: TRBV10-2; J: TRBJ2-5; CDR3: ASSGPGAGETQY
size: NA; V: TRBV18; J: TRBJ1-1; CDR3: ASSPSGQSNTEAF
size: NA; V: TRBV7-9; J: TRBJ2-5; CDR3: ASSSPGLTETQY
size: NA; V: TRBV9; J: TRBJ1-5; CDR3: ASSVESGGEIADPKPQH
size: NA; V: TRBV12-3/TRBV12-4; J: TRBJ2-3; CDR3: ASDDTTDTQY
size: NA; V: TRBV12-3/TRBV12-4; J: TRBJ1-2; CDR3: ASSITTGSYGYT
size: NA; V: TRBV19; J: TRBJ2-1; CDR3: ASGTSSYNEQF
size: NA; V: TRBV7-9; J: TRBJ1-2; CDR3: ASSVPTGTKVYGYT
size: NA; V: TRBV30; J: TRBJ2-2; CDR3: AWTGNTGELF
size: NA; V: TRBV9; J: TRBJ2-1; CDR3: ATAKAESSYNEQF
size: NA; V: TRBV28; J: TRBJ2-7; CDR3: ASSSGLANEQY
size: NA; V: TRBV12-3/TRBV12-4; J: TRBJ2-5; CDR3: ASSLEGGRSTQY
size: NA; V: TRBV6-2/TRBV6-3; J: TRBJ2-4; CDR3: ASSYSMTSALLPKNIQY
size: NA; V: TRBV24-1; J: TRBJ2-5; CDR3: ATSDTTGGPFETQY
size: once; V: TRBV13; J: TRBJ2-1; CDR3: ASSSWGTSGGESSYNEQF
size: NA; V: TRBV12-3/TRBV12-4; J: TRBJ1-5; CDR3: ASNSGSNQPQH
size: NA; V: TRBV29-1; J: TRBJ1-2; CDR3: SVEGTDQGYGYT
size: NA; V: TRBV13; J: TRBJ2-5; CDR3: ASSPGRKETQY
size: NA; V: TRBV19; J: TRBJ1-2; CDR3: ASGQGANYGYT
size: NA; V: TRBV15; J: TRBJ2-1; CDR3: ASGGNEQF
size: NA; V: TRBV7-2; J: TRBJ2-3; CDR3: ASSLVWGGDRLADTQY
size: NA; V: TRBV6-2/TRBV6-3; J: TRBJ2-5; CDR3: ASSYSVGAGATQETQY
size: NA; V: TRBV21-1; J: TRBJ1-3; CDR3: ASSKPTTCGNTIY
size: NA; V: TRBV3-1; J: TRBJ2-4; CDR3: ASSAPGPQGVGIQY
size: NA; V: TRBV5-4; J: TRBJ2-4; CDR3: ASSLGRAKIPAKNIQY
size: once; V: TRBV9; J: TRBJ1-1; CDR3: ASSVGVTAEAF
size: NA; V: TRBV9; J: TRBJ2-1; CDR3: ASSRTGTGQNEQF
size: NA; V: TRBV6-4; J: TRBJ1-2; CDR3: ASSDVTGTGGVYGYT
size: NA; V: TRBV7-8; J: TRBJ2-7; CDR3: ASSLRGVAFSYEQY
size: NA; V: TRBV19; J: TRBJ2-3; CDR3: ASWDSNTDTQY
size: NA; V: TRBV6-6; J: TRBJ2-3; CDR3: ASSRTSGGAGDTQY
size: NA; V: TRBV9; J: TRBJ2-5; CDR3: ASSVTGQGGRETQY
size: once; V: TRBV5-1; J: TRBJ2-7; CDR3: ASSLAGEGYEQY
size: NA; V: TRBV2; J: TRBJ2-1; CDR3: ASSDGGTQRGEQF
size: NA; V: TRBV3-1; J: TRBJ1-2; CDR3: ASSLRMPKGSVGTRHGYT
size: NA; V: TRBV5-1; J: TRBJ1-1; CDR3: ASSLNRGSTEAF
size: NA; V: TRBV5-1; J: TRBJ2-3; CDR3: ASSQDRARDTQY